One and the same sample provided the 13 T cell receptor beta chains below, sequenced in a study of cytomegalovirus exposure and HLA in healthy donors. The PCR used 60 Vbeta and 13 Jbeta primers. Clones were read by immunoSEQ multiplex PCR, and TCRdb kept only the in-frame ones, dropping some. This table has around 110,000 clones, roughly 79% appearing once. Sequencing was done on a sample of PBMCs. Receptor source: a woman under 40 in good health and CMV-seronegative.

The gene calls are TRBV11-3 and TRBJ2-5; TRBD1 is a possible D gene (6 bases). V was clipped by 5 bases and J by 6 bases, with 13 bases between them. This CDR3 has 13 residues. Germline loops: CDR1 SGHNT, CDR2 YENEEA. The CDR3 loop is CASSLTGRKTQYF. The CDR3 DNA reads TGTGCCAGCAGCCTGACAGGTCGGAAGACCCAGTACTTC.

The J gene is TRBJ2-3, the V gene TRBV5-1; 11 nucleotides match TRBD2. The CDR3 spans 17 residues. J gave up 4 bases and V 4 bases, and 11 bases lay outside the gene matches. The germline V gene encodes CDR1 SGHRS and CDR2 YFSETQ. The CDR3 DNA is TGCGCCAGCAGCGCCAAGTCCTCTAGCGGGAGGTCAGATACGCAGTATTTT. Its translation: CASSAKSSSGRSDTQYF. The whole variable domain, remainder taken from reference TRBV5-1 and TRBJ2-3, is KAGVTQTPRYLIKTRGQQVTLSCSPISGHRSVSWYQQTPGQGLQFLFEYFSETQRNKGNFPGRFSGRQFSNSRSEMNVSTLELGDSALYLCASSAKSSSGRSDTQYFGPGTRLTVL.

The rearrangement links TRBV6-5 to TRBJ2-1; D possibly corresponds to TRBD2 (5 bases). The CDR3 has 14 amino acids. Trimming stripped 6 bases from V and 0 bases from J, with 9 bases between. Germline CDR1 reads MNHEY; CDR2 reads SVGAGI. The CDR3 region is CASRRANSYNEQFF. Here the CDR3 DNA reads TGTGCCAGCAGGAGGGCCAACTCCTACAATGAGCAGTTCTTC.

This clone was counted once. The CDR3 region is CAWSVLIGVAGVYEQYF. The CDR3 nucleotides are TGTGCCTGGAGTGTACTTATCGGGGTAGCGGGAGTATACGAGCAGTACTTC. The chain recombines TRBV30 with TRBJ2-7; 9 bases are shared with TRBD2. The V gene's germline CDR1 is GTSNPN and CDR2 SVGIG (reference sequence). The CDR3 consists of 17 residues. V lost 0 bases to trimming and J lost 4 bases; unmatched junction nucleotides: 13.

This clone has at least ten counts. CDR3 in DNA: TGTGCCAGCAGCCTTCGGACAGGGAAATCCTACAATGAGCAGTTCTTC. Amino acids: CASSLRTGKSYNEQFF. The chain joins TRBV21-1 to TRBJ2-1; TRBD1 is the table's D call and was not checked against the DNA. TRBV21-1 is classified as a pseudogene. The CDR3 is made up of 16 amino acids.

The chain employs TRBV4-3 and TRBJ1-5, with unresolved D. Trimming shortened V by 3 bases and J by 3 bases, and 6 bases separated the two germline ends. Germline assignment: CDR1 LGHNA and CDR2 YSLEER. The CDR3 contains 13 residues. CDR3 residues: CASSQSANQPQHF. CDR3 DNA: TGCGCCAGCAGCCAGAGTGCCAATCAGCCCCAGCATTTT.

The chain couples TRBV19 to TRBJ2-7; D may be TRBD1 (5 bases). V lost 6 bases to trimming and J lost 3 bases, with 12 bases between them. The CDR3 is 13 residues long. Germline V gene data show CDR1 as LNHDA and CDR2 as SQIVND (reference sequence). This CDR3 is CASRPLGDYEQYF. CDR3 nucleotides: TGTGCCAGTAGACCCCTAGGGGACTACGAGCAGTACTTC.

This clone was detected only a few times. This chain connects TRBV6-1 to TRBJ2-7, with a possible D match to TRBD2 (5 bases). Between the trimmed V and J ends, which lost 8 bases and 0 bases, there was a span of 14 bases. The CDR3 extends over 14 amino acids. Germline lookup yields CDR1 MNHNS and CDR2 SASEGT. CDR3 DNA: TGTGCCAGCGGAAGAGAACGGGGCTCCTACGAGCAGTACTTC. It yields the protein CASGRERGSYEQYF.

The chain combines TRBV11-2 with TRBJ2-3; 9 bases fit TRBD2. The trim removed 5 bases at V and 2 bases at J, leaving 8 bases unmatched. In germline, CDR1 is SGHAT, CDR2 FQNNGV. The CDR3 consists of 16 residues. CDR3 DNA: TGTGCCAGCAGCCCTCGACTAGCGGCTTACACAGATACGCAGTATTTT. Its translation is CASSPRLAAYTDTQYF.

V usage is TRBV5-6 and J usage is TRBJ2-1; D call uncertain. Trimming took off 0 bases at V and 8 bases at J, with 12 bases between the two ends. Germline CDR1 is SGHDT and CDR2 is YYEEEE. CDR3 length: 14 residues. Written as DNA, the CDR3 is TGTGCCAGCAGCTTGGGGGCCTCAGACGATGAGCAGTTCTTC. This codes for CASSLGASDDEQFF. The variable domain in full, with the rest retrieved from reference TRBV5-6 and TRBJ2-1, is DAGVTQSPTHLIKTRGQQVTLRCSPKSGHDTVSWYQQALGQGPQFIFQYYEEEERQRGNFPDRFSGHQFPNYSSELNVNALLLGDSALYLCASSLGASDDEQFFGPGTRLTVL.

The CDR3 DNA reads TGCGCCAGCAGCCAAGATCCCCAAGATACGCAGTATTTT. Translated, it gives CASSQDPQDTQYF. This chain uses TRBV4-1 with TRBJ2-3; D gene unclear. This CDR3 is built from 13 residues. Trimming left V 0 bases short and J 5 bases short, with 6 bases between. Germline loops: CDR1 MGHRA, CDR2 YSYEKL.

The chain links TRBV10-1 to TRBJ2-7; D might be TRBD2 (5 bases). The CDR3 length is 13 residues. Germline CDR1 WNHNN, CDR2 SYGVQD (reference sequence). V was trimmed by 2 bases and J by 5 bases, leaving 10 bases between them. In DNA form, the CDR3 reads TGCGCCAGCAGTGAGACTAGGTCCAACGAGCAGTACTTC. Amino acid sequence: CASSETRSNEQYF.

V and J are TRBV9 and TRBJ2-7; 9 nucleotides line up with TRBD1. J was trimmed by 3 bases and V by 4 bases; bases with no gene match: 8. Per the germline V gene, CDR1 is SGDLS and CDR2 is YYNGEE. The CDR3 covers 15 residues. Here the CDR3 DNA reads TGTGCCAGCAGCTACCATCCGGGACAGGGCTACGAGCAGTACTTC. Its protein is CASSYHPGQGYEQYF.